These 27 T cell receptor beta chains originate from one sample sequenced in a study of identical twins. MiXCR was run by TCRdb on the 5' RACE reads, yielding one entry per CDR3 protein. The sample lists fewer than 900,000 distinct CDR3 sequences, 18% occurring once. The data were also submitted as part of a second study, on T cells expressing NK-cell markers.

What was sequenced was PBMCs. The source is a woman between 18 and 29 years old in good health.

CDR3 coding DNA: TGCAGTGCTTCGGGACTAGCGGCGAACACCGGGGAGCTGTTTTTT. Residues: CSASGLAANTGELFF. The chain joins TRBV20-1 to TRBJ2-2, with 11 nucleotides matching TRBD2. The ends lost 5 bases at V and 0 bases at J; junction bases unmatched: 2. CDR1 and CDR2 from the germline V gene are DFQATT and SNEGSKA (reference sequence). The CDR3 consists of 15 residues.

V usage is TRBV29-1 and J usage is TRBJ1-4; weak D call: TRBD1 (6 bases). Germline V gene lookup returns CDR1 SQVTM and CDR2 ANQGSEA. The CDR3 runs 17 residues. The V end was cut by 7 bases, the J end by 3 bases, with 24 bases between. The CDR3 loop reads CSGDWQGNPTANEKLFF. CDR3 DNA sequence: TGCAGCGGCGATTGGCAGGGGAACCCGACGGCTAATGAAAAACTGTTTTTT.

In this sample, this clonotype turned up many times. CDR3 in DNA: TGTGCCATCAGGCCGGGACTAGCGAATAGGGATACGCAGTATTTT. Translation: CAIRPGLANRDTQYF. The chain couples TRBV10-3 to TRBJ2-3; 10 bases are shared with TRBD2. Germline assignment: CDR1 ENHRY and CDR2 SYGVKD. V lost 6 bases to trimming and J lost 6 bases; unmatched junction nucleotides: 9. The CDR3 runs 15 residues.

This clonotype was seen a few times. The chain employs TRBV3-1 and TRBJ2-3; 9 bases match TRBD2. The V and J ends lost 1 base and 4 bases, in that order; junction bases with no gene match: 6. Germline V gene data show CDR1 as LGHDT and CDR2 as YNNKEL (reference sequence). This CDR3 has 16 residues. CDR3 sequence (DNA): TGTGCCAGCAGCCAAGTTCGACTAGCGGCGGCAGATACGCAGTATTTT. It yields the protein CASSQVRLAAADTQYF.

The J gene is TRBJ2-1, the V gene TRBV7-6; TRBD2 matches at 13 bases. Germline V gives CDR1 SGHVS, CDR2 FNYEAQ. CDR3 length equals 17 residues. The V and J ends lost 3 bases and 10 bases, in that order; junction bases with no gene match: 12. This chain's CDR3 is CASSFGTSGDPTGEQFF. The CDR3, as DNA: TGTGCCAGCAGCTTCGGGACTAGCGGGGACCCTACAGGGGAGCAGTTCTTC. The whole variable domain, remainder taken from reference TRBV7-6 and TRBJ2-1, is GAGVSQSPRYKVTKRGQDVALRCDPISGHVSLYWYRQALGQGPEFLTYFNYEAQQDKSGLPNDRFSAERPEGSISTLTIQRTEQRDSAMYRCASSFGTSGDPTGEQFFGPGTRLTVL.

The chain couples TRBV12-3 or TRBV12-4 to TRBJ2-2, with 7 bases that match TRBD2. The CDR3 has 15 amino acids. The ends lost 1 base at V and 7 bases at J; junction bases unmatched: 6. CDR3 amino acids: CASSLGGPGGGELFF. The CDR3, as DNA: TGTGCCAGCAGTTTAGGTGGCCCGGGGGGCGGGGAGCTGTTTTTT.

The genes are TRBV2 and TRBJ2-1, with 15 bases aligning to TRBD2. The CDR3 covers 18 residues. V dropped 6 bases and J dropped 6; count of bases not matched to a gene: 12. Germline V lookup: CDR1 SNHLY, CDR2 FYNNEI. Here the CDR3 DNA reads TGTGCCAGCAGGGGACTAGCGGGAGGATCCCCAATCCCCAATGAGCAGTTCTTC. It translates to CASRGLAGGSPIPNEQFF.

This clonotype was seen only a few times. CDR3 protein: CASSWGLATVSYEQYF. In DNA form, the CDR3 reads TGTGCCAGCAGCTGGGGACTAGCCACTGTTTCCTACGAGCAGTACTTC. The chain carries TRBV5-6 and TRBJ2-7; 9 nucleotides match TRBD2. The CDR3 length is 16 residues. The J segment lost 1 base and the V segment lost 3 bases, leaving 8 bases of the junction unmatched. CDR1 is SGHDT and CDR2 is YYEEEE in the germline V gene.

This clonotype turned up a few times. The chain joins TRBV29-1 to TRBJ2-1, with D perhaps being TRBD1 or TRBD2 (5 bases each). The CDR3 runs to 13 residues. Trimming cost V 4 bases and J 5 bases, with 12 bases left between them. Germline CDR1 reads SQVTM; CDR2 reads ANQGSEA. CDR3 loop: CSVASRVNNEQFF. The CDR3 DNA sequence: TGCAGCGTTGCTAGCAGGGTCAACAATGAGCAGTTCTTC.

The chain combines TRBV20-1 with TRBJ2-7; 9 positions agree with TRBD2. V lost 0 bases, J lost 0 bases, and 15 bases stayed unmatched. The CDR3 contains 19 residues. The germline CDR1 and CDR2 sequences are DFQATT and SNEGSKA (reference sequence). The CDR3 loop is CSAREKDGSGGRYSYEQYF. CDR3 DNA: TGCAGTGCTAGAGAAAAGGATGGTAGCGGGGGCCGATACTCCTACGAGCAGTACTTC.

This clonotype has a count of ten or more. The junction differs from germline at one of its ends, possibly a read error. DNA of the CDR3: TGCGCCAGCAGTGAGGGGACCTCCTACGAGCAGTACTTC. Protein: CASSEGTSYEQYF. V gene TRBV6-1 combines with J gene TRBJ2-7, with D perhaps matching TRBD1 or TRBD2 (5 bases each). Germline-derived CDR1 and CDR2 are MNHNS and SASEGT. This CDR3 has 13 amino acids.

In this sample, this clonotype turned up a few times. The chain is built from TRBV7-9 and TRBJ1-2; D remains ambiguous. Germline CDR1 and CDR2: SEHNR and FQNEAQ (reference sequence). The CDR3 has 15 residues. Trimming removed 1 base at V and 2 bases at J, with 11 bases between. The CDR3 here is CASSLGAASNYGYTF. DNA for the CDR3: TGTGCCAGCAGCTTAGGGGCAGCCAGCAACTATGGCTACACCTTC.

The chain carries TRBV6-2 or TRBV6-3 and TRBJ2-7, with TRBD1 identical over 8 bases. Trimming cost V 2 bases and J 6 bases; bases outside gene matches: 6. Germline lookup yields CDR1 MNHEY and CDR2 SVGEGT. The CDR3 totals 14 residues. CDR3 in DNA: TGTGCCAGCAGTTACGTGGGACAGGTTGGCGAGCAGTACTTC. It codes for CASSYVGQVGEQYF.

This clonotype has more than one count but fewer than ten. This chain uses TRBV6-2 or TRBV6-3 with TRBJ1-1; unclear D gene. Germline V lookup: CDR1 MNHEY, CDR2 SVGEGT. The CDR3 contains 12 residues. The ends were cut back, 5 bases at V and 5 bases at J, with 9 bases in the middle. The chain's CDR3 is CASSDTFTEAFF. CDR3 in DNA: TGTGCCAGCAGTGACACCTTTACTGAAGCTTTCTTT.

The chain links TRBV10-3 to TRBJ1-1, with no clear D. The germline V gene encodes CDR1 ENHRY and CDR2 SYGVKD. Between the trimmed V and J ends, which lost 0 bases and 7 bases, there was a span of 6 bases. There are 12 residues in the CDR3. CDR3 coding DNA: TGTGCCATCAGTGAGTCGGGCCTTGAAGCTTTCTTT. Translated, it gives CAISESGLEAFF.

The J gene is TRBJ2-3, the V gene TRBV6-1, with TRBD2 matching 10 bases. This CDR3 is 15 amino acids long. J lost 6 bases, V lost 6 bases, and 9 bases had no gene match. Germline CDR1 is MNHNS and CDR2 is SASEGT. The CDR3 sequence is CASRTSGRASDTQYF. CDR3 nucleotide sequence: TGTGCCAGCAGGACCAGCGGGAGGGCCTCGGATACGCAGTATTTT.

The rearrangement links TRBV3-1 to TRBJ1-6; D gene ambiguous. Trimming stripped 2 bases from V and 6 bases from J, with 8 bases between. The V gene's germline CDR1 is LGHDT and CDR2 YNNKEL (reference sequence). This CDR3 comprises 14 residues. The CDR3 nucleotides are TGTGCCAGCAGCCAAAGGTCAGCTAATTCACCCCTCCACTTT. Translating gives CASSQRSANSPLHF.

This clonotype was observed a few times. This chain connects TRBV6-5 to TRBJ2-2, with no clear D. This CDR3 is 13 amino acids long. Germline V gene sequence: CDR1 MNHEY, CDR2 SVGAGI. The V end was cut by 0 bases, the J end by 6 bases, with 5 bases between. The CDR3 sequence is CASSYSGPGELFF. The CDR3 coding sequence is TGTGCCAGCAGTTACTCTGGCCCCGGGGAGCTGTTTTTT.

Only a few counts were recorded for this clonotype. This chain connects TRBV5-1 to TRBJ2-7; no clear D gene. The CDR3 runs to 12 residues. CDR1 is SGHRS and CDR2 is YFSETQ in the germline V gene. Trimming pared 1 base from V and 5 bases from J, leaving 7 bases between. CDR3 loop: CASSLLGHEQYF. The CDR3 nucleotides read TGCGCCAGCAGCTTGCTCGGGCACGAGCAGTACTTC.

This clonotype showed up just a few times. CDR3 coding DNA: TGCAGTGCCGCCCTGGGGGGAGGTGAAAAACTGTTTTTT. Its protein is CSAALGGGEKLFF. The rearrangement joins TRBV20-1 to TRBJ1-4; possible D gene TRBD1, 5 bases. Trimming shortened V by 6 bases and J by 7 bases, and 15 bases separated the two germline ends. In germline, CDR1 is DFQATT, CDR2 SNEGSKA (reference sequence). The CDR3 runs to 13 residues.

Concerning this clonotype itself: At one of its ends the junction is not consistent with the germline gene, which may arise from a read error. CDR3 amino acids: CASCQVVPGLFTGELFF. CDR3 coding DNA: TGTGCCAGCTGCCAAGTGGTCCCGGGACTATTCACCGGGGAGCTGTTTTTT. This chain links TRBV3-1 with TRBJ2-2; the match to TRBD2 covers 7 bases. The germline V gene has CDR1 LGHDT and CDR2 YNNKEL (reference sequence). This CDR3 region has 17 residues.

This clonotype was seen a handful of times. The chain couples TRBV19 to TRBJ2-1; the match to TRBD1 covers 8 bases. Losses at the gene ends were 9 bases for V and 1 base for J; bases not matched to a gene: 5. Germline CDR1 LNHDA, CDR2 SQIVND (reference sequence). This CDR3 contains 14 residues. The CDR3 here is CASSGQASYNEQFF. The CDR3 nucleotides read TGTGCCAGCTCGGGACAGGCATCCTACAATGAGCAGTTCTTC.

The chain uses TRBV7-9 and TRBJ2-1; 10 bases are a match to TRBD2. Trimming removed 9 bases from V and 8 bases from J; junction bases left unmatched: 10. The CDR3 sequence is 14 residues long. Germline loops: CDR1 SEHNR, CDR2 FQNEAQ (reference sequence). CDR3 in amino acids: CAREPLAGFYEQFF. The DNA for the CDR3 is TGTGCCAGAGAGCCACTAGCGGGATTCTATGAGCAGTTCTTC.

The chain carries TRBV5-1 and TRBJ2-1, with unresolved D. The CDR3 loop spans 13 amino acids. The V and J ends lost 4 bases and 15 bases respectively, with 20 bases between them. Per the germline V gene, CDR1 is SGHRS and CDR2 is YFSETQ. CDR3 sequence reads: CASSPANSPVPFF. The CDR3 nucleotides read TGCGCCAGCAGCCCGGCCAACTCCCCCGTCCCGTTCTTC.

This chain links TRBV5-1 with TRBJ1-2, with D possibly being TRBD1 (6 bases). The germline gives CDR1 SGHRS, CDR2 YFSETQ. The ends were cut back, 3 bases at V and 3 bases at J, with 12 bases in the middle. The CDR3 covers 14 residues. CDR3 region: CASSSQGQDYGYTF. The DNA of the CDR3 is TGCGCCAGCAGCTCACAGGGTCAGGACTATGGCTACACCTTC.

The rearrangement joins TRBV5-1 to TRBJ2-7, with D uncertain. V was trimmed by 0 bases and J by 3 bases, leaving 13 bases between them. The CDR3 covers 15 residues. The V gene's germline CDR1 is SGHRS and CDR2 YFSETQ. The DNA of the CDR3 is TGCGCCAGCAGCTTGGAGGGCTCGACACACTACGAGCAGTACTTC. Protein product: CASSLEGSTHYEQYF.

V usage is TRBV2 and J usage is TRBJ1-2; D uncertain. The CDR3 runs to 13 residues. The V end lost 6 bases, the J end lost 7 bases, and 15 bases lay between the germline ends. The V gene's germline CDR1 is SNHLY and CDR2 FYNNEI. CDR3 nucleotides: TGTGCCAGCAGGGCTAGCCCCCAGGCTGGCTACACCTTC. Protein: CASRASPQAGYTF.